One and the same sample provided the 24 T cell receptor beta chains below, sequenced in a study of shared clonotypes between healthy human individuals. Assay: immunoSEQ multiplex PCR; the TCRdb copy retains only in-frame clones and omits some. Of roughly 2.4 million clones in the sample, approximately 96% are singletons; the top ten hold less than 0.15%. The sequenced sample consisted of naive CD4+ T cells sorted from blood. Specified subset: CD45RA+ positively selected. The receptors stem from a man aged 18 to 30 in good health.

CDR3 coding DNA: TGCGCCAGCAGCCAAGGGTATGGGACTAGCGGTCAAGAGACCCAGTACTTC. This encodes CASSQGYGTSGQETQYF. This chain joins TRBV4-1 and TRBJ2-5; 11 bases fit TRBD2. The CDR3 extends over 17 amino acids. Germline loops: CDR1 MGHRA, CDR2 YSYEKL. The junction had 6 bases not matched to a gene; V was cut back by 1 base and J by 2 bases.

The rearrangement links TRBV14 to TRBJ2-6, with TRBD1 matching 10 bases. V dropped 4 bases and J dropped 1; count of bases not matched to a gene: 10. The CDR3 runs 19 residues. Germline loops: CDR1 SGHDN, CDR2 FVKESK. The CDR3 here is CASSPRQGALLSGANVLTF. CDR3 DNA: TGTGCCAGCAGCCCAAGACAGGGGGCCCTATTGTCTGGGGCCAACGTCCTGACTTTC.

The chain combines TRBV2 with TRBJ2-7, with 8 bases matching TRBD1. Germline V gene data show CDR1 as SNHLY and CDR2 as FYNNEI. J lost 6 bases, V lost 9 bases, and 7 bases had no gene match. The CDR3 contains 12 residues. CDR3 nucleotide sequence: TGTGCCAGTACAACACAGGGGGGCGAGCAGTACTTC. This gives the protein CASTTQGGEQYF.

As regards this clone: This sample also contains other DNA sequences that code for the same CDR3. CDR3 loop: CASSLAQGYGYTF. CDR3 bases: TGCGCCAGCAGCTTGGCACAGGGCTATGGCTACACCTTC. V gene TRBV5-1 combines with J gene TRBJ1-2, with a possible D match to TRBD1 (6 bases). Germline CDR1 reads SGHRS; CDR2 reads YFSETQ. The CDR3 is made up of 13 amino acids. The ends were cut back, 0 bases at V and 4 bases at J, with 7 bases in the middle.

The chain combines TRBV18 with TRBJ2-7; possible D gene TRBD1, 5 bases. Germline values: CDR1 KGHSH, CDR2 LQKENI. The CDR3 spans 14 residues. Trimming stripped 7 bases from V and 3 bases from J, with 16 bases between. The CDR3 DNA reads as TGTGCCAGCTTCCCCCGGAATAGGGGCTACGAGCAGTACTTC. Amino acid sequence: CASFPRNRGYEQYF. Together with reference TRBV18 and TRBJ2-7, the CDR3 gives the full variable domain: NAGVMQNPRHLVRRRGQEARLRCSPMKGHSHVYWYRQLPEEGLKFMVYLQKENIIDESGMPKERFSAEFPKEGPSILRIQQVVRGDSAAYFCASFPRNRGYEQYFGPGTRLTVT.

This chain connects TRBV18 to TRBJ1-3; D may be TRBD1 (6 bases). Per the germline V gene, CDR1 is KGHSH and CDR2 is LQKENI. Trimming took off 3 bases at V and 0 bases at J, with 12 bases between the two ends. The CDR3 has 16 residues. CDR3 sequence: CASSPMTGYSGNTIYF. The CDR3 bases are TGTGCCAGCTCACCCATGACAGGCTACTCTGGAAACACCATATATTTT.

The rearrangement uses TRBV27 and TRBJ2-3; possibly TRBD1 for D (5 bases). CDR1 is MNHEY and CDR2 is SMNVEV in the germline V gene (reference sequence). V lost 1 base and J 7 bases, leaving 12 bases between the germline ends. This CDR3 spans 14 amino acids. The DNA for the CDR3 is TGTGCCAGCAGTTTATTTGAGTCGGACAATACGCAGTATTTT. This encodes CASSLFESDNTQYF.

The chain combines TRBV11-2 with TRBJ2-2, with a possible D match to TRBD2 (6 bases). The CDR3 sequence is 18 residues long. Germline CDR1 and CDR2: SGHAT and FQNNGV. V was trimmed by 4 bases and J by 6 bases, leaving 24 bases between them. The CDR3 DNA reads TGTGCCAGCAGCTCTTCGCGGGGTACAGGAATAAACGCCGGGGAGCTGTTTTTT. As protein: CASSSSRGTGINAGELFF.

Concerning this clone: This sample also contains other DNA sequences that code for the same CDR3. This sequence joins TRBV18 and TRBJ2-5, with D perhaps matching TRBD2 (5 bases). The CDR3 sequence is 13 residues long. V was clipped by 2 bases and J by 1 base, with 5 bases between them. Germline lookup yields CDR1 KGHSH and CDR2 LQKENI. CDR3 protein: CASSPSGQETQYF. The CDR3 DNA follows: TGTGCCAGCTCACCAAGCGGCCAAGAGACCCAGTACTTC.

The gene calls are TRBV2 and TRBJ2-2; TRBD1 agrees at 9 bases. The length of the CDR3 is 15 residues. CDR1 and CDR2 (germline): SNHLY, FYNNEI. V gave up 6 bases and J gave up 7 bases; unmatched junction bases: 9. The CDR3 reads CASSLQGAPFGELFF. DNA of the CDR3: TGTGCCAGCAGCCTACAGGGGGCGCCGTTCGGGGAGCTGTTTTTT.

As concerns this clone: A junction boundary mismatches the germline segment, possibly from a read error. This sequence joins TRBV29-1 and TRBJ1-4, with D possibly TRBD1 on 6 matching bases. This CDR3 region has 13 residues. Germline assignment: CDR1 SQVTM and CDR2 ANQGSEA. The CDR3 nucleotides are TGCAGCGTTCAAGAGAGGGGGAATGAAAAACTGTTTTTT. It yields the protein CSVQERGNEKLFF.

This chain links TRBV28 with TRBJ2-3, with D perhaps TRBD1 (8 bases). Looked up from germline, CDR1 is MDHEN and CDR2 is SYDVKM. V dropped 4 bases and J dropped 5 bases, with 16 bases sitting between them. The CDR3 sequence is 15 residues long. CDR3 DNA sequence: TGTGCCAGCAGTTACAGGGGGGGCCGCTTAGATACGCAGTATTTT. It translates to CASSYRGGRLDTQYF.

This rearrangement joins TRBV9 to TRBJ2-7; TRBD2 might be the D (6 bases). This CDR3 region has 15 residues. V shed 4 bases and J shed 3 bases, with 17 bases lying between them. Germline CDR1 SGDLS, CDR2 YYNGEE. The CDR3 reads CASSSGRRDLYEQYF. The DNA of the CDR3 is TGTGCCAGCAGCTCGGGACGGAGGGACCTCTACGAGCAGTACTTC.

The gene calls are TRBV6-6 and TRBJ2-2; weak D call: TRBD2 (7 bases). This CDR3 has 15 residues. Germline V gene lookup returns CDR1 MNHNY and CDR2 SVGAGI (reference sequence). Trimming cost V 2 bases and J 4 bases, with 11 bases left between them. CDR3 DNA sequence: TGTGCCAGCAGTTACGGGAGGGGGACCACCGGGGAGCTGTTTTTT. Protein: CASSYGRGTTGELFF.

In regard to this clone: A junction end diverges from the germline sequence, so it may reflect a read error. CDR3 DNA sequence: TGTGCCAGCAGCCTAGCATGGGACAGGGGCTTCTATAATTCACCCCTCCACTTT. It translates to CASSLAWDRGFYNSPLHF. The chain carries TRBV7-2 and TRBJ1-6, with TRBD1 matching 10 bases. The CDR3 has 18 residues. Per germline, CDR1 SGHTA and CDR2 FQGNSA.

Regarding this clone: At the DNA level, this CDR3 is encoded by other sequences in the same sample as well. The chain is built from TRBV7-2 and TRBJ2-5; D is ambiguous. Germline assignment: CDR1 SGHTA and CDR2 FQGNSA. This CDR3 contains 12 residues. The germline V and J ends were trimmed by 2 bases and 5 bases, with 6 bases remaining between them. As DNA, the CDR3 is TGTGCCAGCAGCTTACTGAGGGAGACCCAGTACTTC. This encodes CASSLLRETQYF.

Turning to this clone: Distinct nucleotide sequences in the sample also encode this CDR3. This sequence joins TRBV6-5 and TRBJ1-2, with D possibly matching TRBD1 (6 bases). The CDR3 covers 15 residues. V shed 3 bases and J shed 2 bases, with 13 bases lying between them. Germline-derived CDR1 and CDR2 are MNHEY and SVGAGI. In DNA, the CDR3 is TGTGCCAGCAGTTATCTGGGGCAGGGGAACTATGGCTACACCTTC. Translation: CASSYLGQGNYGYTF.

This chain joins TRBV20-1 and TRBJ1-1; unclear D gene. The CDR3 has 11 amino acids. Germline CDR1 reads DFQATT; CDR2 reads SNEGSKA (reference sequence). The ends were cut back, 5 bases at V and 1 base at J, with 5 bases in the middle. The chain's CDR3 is CSAARNTEAFF. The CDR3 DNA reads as TGCAGTGCTGCCAGGAACACTGAAGCTTTCTTT.

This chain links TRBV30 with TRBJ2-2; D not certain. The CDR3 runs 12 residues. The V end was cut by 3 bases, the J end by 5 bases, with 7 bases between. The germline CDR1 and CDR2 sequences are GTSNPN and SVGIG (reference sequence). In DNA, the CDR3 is TGTGCCTGGAGGGGCCTTACCGGGGAGCTGTTTTTT. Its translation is CAWRGLTGELFF.

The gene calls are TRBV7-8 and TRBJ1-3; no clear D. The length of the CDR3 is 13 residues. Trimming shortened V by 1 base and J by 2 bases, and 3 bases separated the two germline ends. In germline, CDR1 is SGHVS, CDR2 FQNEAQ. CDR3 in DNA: TGTGCCAGCAGCTTAGACACTGGAAACACCATATATTTT. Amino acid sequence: CASSLDTGNTIYF.

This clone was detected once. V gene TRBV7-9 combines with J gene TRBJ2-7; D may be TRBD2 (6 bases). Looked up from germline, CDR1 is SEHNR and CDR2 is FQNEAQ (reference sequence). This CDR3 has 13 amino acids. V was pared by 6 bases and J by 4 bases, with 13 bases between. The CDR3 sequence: CASSPGLGYEQYF. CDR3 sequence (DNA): TGTGCCAGCAGTCCGGGACTCGGATACGAGCAGTACTTC.

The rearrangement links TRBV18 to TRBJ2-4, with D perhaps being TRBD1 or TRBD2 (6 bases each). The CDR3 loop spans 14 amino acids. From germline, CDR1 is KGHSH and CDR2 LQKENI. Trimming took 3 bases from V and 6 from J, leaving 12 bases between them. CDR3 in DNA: TGTGCCAGCTCACCTGGAGGGGGGACAAACATTCAGTACTTC. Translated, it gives CASSPGGGTNIQYF. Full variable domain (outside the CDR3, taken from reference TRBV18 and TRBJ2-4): NAGVMQNPRHLVRRRGQEARLRCSPMKGHSHVYWYRQLPEEGLKFMVYLQKENIIDESGMPKERFSAEFPKEGPSILRIQQVVRGDSAAYFCASSPGGGTNIQYFGAGTRLSVL.

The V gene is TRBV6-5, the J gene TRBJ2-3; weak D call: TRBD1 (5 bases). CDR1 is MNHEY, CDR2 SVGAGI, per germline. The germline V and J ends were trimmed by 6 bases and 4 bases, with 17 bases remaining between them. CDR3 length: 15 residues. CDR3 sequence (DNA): TGTGCCAGCAGCAAGGGCTCAGGGAACGCAGATACGCAGTATTTT. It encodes CASSKGSGNADTQYF.

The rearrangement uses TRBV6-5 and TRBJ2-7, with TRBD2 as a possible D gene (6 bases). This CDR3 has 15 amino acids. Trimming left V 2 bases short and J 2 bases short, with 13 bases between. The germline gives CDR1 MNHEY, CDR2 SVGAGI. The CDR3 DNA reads TGTGCCAGCAGTTACGTCCAAGGAGGGGCCTACGAGCAGTACTTC. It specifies CASSYVQGGAYEQYF.